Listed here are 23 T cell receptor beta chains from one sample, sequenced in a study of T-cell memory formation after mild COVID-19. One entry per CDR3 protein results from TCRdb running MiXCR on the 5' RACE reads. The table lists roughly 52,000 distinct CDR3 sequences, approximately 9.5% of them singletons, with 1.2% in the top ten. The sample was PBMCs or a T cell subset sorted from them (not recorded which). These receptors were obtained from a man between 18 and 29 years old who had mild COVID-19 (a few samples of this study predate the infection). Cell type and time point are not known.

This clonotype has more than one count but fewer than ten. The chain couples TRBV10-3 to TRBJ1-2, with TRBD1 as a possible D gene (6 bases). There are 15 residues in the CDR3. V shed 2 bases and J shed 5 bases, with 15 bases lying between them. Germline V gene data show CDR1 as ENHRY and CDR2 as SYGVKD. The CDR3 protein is CAISEPSGGSYGYTF. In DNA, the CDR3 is TGTGCCATCAGTGAGCCGTCGGGGGGCTCATATGGCTACACCTTC.

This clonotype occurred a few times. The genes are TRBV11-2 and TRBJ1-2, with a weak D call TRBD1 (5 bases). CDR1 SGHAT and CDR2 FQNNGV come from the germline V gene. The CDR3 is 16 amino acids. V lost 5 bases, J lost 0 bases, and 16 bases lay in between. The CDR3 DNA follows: TGTGCCAGCAGCCCCCTGGGGGACCGCGCTAACTATGGCTACACCTTC. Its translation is CASSPLGDRANYGYTF.

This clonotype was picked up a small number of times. CDR3 in amino acids: CASSLDSTTARYTF. CDR3 bases: TGTGCCAGCAGCTTAGACTCAACTACAGCTCGCTACACCTTC. This chain joins TRBV7-2 and TRBJ1-2; D ambiguous. V dropped 1 base and J dropped 9 bases, with 15 bases sitting between them. The germline CDR1 and CDR2 sequences are SGHTA and FQGNSA. The CDR3 is 14 residues long.

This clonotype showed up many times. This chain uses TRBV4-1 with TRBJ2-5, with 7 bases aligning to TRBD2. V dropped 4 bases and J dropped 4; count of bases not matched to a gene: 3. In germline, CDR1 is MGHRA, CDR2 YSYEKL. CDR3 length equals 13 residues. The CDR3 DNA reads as TGCGCCAGCAGCCTAGCGGGCCCAGAGACCCAGTACTTC. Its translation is CASSLAGPETQYF.

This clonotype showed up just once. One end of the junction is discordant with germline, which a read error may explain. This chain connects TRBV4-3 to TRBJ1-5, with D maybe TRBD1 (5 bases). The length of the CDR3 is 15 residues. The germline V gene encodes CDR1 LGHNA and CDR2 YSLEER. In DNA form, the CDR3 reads TGCGCAAGCAGCCAAGACCCGCAGGGAGGTCAGCCCCAGCATTTT. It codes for CASSQDPQGGQPQHF.

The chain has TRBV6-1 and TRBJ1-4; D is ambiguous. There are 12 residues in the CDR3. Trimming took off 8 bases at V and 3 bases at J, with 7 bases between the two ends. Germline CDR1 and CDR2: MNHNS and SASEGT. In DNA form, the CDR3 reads TGTGCCAGCCGAAGGGCTAATGAAAAACTGTTTTTT. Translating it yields CASRRANEKLFF.

In nucleotides, the CDR3 is TGTGCCAGCAGTGAAGATAGCGTGCGGTACTTC. Amino acids: CASSEDSVRYF. The chain carries TRBV2 and TRBJ2-7; D is possibly TRBD2 (5 bases). Trimming left V 1 base short and J 12 bases short, with 10 bases between. There are 11 residues in the CDR3. The germline gives CDR1 SNHLY, CDR2 FYNNEI. Together with reference TRBV2 and TRBJ2-7, the CDR3 gives the full variable domain: EPEVTQTPSHQVTQMGQEVILRCVPISNHLYFYWYRQILGQKVEFLVSFYNNEISEKSEIFDDQFSVERPDGSNFTLKIRSTKLEDSAMYFCASSEDSVRYFGPGTRLTVT.

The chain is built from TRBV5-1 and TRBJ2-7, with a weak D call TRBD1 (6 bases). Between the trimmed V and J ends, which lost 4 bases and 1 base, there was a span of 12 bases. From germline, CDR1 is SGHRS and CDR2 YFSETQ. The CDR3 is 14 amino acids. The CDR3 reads CASSPGQSSYEQYF. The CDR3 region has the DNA TGCGCCAGCAGCCCAGGACAGTCGTCCTACGAGCAGTACTTC.

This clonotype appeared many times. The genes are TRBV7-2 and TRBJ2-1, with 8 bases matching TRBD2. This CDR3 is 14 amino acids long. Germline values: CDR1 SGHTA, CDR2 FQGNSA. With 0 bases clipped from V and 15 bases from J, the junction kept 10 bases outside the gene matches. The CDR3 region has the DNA TGTGCCAGCAGCTTAGCTTCCGGGACTAGATATCCGTTCTTC. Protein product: CASSLASGTRYPFF.

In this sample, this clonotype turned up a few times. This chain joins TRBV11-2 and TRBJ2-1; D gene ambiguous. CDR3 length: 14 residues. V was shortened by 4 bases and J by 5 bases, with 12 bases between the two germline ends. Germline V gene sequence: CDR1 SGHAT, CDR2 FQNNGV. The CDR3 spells CASSSYARDNEQFF. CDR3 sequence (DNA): TGTGCCAGCAGCTCGTATGCTAGAGACAATGAGCAGTTCTTC.

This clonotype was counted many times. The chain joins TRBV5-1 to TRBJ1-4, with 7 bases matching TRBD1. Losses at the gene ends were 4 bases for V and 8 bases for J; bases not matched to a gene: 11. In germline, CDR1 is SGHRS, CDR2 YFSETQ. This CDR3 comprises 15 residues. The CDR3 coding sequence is TGCGCCAGCAGCCCGCTGACAGGGATTGAGGAAAAACTGTTTTTT. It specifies CASSPLTGIEEKLFF.

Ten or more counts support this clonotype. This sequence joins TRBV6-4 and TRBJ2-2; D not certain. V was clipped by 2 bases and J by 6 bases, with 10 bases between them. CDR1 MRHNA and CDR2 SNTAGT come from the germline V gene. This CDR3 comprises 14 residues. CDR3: CASSDRAAAGELFF. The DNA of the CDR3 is TGTGCCAGCAGTGACAGGGCGGCTGCCGGGGAGCTGTTTTTT.

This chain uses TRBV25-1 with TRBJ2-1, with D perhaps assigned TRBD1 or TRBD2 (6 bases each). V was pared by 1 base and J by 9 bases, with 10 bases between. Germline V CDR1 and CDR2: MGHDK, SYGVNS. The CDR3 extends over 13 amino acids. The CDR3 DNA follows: TGTGCCAGCAGTGAATTTGGAGGGGGTGAGCAGTTCTTC. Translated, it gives CASSEFGGGEQFF.

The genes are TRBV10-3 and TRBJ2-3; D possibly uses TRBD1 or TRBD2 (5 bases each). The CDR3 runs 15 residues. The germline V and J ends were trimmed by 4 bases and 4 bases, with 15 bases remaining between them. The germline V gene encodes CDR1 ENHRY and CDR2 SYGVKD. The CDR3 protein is CAISVVGPRADTQYF. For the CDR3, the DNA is TGTGCCATCAGTGTAGTGGGACCGAGGGCAGATACGCAGTATTTT.

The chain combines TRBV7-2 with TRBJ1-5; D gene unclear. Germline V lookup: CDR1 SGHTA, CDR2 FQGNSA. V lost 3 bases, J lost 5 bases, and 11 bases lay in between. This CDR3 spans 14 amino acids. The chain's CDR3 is CASSFGGLDQPQHF. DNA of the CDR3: TGTGCCAGCAGCTTCGGAGGATTGGATCAGCCCCAGCATTTT. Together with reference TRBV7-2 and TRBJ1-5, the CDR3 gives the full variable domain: GAGVSQSPSNKVTEKGKDVELRCDPISGHTALYWYRQSLGQGLEFLIYFQGNSAPDKSGLPSDRFSAERTGGSVSTLTIQRTQQEDSAVYLCASSFGGLDQPQHFGDGTRLSIL.

CDR3 sequence reads: CASRDGRNTEAFF. CDR3 nucleotides: TGCGCCAGCAGGGACGGAAGGAACACTGAAGCTTTCTTT. V is TRBV5-1 and J is TRBJ1-1; D ambiguous. The CDR3 sequence is 13 residues long. V was cut by 5 bases and J by 1 base, with 9 bases left in between. CDR1 and CDR2 (germline): SGHRS, YFSETQ.

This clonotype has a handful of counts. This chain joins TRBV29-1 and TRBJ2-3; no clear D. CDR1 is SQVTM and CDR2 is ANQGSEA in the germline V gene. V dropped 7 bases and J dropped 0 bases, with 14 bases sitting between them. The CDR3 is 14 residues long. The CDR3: CSGRRASSTDTQYF. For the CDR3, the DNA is TGCAGCGGCCGACGGGCCTCTAGCACAGATACGCAGTATTTT.

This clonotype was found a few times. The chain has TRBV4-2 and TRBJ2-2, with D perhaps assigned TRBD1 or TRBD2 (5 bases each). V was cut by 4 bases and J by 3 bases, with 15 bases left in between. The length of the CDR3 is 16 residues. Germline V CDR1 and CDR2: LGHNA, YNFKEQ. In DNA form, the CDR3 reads TGTGCCAGCAGCCCCTTCTGGGACGGATACACCGGGGAGCTGTTTTTT. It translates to CASSPFWDGYTGELFF.

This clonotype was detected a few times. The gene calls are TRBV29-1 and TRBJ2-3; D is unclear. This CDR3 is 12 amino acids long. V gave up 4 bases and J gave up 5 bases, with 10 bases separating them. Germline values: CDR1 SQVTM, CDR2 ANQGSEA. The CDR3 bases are TGCAGCGTTGGGGCCCCGGGAGATACGCAGTATTTT. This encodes CSVGAPGDTQYF.

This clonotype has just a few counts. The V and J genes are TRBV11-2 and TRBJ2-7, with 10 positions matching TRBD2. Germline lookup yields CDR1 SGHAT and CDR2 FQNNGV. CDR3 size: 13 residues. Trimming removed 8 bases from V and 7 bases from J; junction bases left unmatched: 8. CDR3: CASGSGLALEQYV. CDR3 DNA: TGTGCCAGCGGTTCGGGACTAGCGTTAGAGCAGTACGTC.

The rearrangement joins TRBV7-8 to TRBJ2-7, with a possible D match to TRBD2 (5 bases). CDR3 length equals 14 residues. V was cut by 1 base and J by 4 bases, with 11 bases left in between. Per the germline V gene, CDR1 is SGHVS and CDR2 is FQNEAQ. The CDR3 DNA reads TGTGCCAGCAGCTTAGACCAACGGGGATACGAGCAGTACTTC. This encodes CASSLDQRGYEQYF.

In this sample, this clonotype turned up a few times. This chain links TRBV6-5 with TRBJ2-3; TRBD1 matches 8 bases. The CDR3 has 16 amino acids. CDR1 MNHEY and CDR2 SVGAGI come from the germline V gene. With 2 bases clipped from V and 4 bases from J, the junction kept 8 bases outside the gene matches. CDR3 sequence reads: CASSYAGGTLPDTQYF. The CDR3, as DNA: TGTGCCAGCAGTTACGCAGGGGGCACCCTGCCAGATACGCAGTATTTT.

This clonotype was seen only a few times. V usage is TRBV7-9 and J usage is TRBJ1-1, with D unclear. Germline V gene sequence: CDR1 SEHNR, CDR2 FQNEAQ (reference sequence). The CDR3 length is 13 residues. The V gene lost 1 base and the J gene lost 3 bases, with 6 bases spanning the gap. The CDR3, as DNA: TGTGCCAGCAGCTTAGAGGCGGACACTGAAGCTTTCTTT. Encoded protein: CASSLEADTEAFF.